Listed below are T cell receptor beta chains from one sample, sequenced in a study of radiation and T cells in renal cell carcinoma. The table came from immunoSEQ multiplex PCR; TCRdb's copy has only in-frame clones and leaves some out. The repertoire holds tens of thousands of clones, with 78% as singletons. The material sequenced was blood, taken from a patient whose treatment included radiotherapy and nephrectomy. The receptors originated from a man between 60 and 75 years old with renal cell carcinoma. Both conserved end residues are part of each CDR3. Fields, in order: clone size, D gene, J gene, V gene, CDR3 DNA, CDR3 protein. The D gene is left open where the match is weak. Size values are once, few and many counts, or a class for expanded clones, and some rows have none.

. | TRBD2 | TRBJ2-3 | TRBV5-1 | TGCGCCAGCAGCTCCCAGACTAGCGGGAGGTTCGCAGATACGCAGTATTTT | CASSSQTSGRFADTQYF
. | . | TRBJ2-5 | TRBV30 | TGTGCCTGGAGTTCCCAGGGGGGCTCCGAGACCCAGTACTTC | CAWSSQGGSETQYF
once | . | TRBJ2-5 | TRBV15 | TGTGCCACCAGCAGAGATGGAGGAGGGGGAGAGACCCAGTACTTC | CATSRDGGGGETQYF
. | . | TRBJ2-6 | TRBV5-1 | TGCGCCAGCAGCGGCAGCCCCGGGGCTGGGGCCAACGTCCTGACTTTC | CASSGSPGAGANVLTF
. | TRBD2 | TRBJ2-3 | TRBV10-2 | TGCGCCACCTCTGGGACTAGCGGGAGGTTCACAGATACGCAGTATTTT | CATSGTSGRFTDTQYF
once | . | TRBJ1-2 | TRBV29-1 | TGCAGCTCCGTGGGTCATCATGGCTACACCTTC | CSSVGHHGYTF
. | TRBD1 | TRBJ2-2 | TRBV2 | TGTGCCAGCACCCTTACCACAGGGGACACCGGGGAGCTGTTTTTT | CASTLTTGDTGELFF
once | . | TRBJ2-3 | TRBV9 | TGTGCCAGCAGCCAAGGGGTCCAGACAGATACGCAGTATTTT | CASSQGVQTDTQYF
. | TRBD2 | TRBJ2-2 | TRBV7-2 | TGTGCCAGCAGCCCGCGGGGGGGCACCGGGGAGCTGTTTTTT | CASSPRGGTGELFF
. | . | TRBJ1-2 | TRBV19 | TGTGCCAGTAGTATCCCTTACTATGGCTACACCTTC | CASSIPYYGYTF
few | . | TRBJ1-1 | TRBV7-9 | TGTGCCAGCAGCTTAGATTGGACACCAAACACTGAAGCTTTCTTT | CASSLDWTPNTEAFF
. | . | TRBJ1-6 | TRBV27 | TGTGCCAGCAGCCGGGTCCCAAATTCACCCCTCCACTTT | CASSRVPNSPLHF
once | . | TRBJ2-5 | TRBV5-1 | TGCGCCAGCAGCTCCGACGAGGGTAGGCCTCAAGAGACCCAGTACTTC | CASSSDEGRPQETQYF
. | . | TRBJ2-3 | TRBV7-9 | TGTGCCAGCAGCTCGGGGAAGCGGTTCACAGATACGCAGTATTTT | CASSSGKRFTDTQYF
. | TRBD1 | TRBJ1-2 | TRBV5-1 | TGCGCCAGCAGCTTAGGGACAGCTAACTATGGCTACACCTTC | CASSLGTANYGYTF
few | TRBD2 | TRBJ2-2 | TRBV9 | TGTGCCAGCAGCCGCACCCGCCTGACTAGCGGGGAGGCAAACACCGGGGAGCTGTTTTTT | CASSRTRLTSGEANTGELFF
. | . | TRBJ1-2 | TRBV5-1 | TGCGCCAGCAGCCCGGGCGTGGGGGGAAACTATGGCTACACCTTC | CASSPGVGGNYGYTF
. | . | TRBJ1-2 | TRBV9 | TGTGCCAGCAGCGTAGTTTCTTTAGGGGAGAGACAGACGACTAACTATGGCTACACCTTC | CASSVVSLGERQTTNYGYTF
. | . | TRBJ1-5 | TRBV5-4 | TGTGCCAGCAGCTTGGAAACGTTAGGGCCCCAGCATTTT | CASSLETLGPQHF
. | TRBD1 | TRBJ2-3 | TRBV18 | TGTGCCAGCTCACCCTCCGTGCAGGGGGCAGGAGATACGCAGTATTTT | CASSPSVQGAGDTQYF
. | TRBD1 | TRBJ1-4 | TRBV18 | TGTGCCAGCTCACCGACGGACAGGGTAGGTGAAAAACTGTTTTTT | CASSPTDRVGEKLFF
. | . | TRBJ1-1 | TRBV27 | TGTGCCAGCACCTCAAACCGGGGGGGGGCTCGGACTGAAGCTTTCTTT | CASTSNRGGARTEAFF
. | . | TRBJ2-5 | TRBV18 | TGTGCCAGCTCACCCAGAAGCAGGGAAGAGACCCAGTACTTC | CASSPRSREETQYF